This record looks at one TCR beta chain sequence and its context. The antigen remains undetermined. As originally analysed: Filtering differed for immunoSEQ, which gave only junction sequences without quality scores. Repertoires were generated with immunoSEQ multiplex PCR, while TCRdb's copy carries only in-frame clones and drops some. V and J calls and clone size are as listed in that table; D and trimming were resolved from the DNA. Of some 1,400,000 clones in the sample, around 97% were seen once. Germline trimming cut 5 bases from V and 2 bases from J; bases unmatched to any gene: 3. The V gene's germline CDR1 is MNHNY and CDR2 SVGAGI (reference sequence). CDR3 length: 14 amino acids. This specimen belongs to a study of shared clonotypes between healthy human individuals. Findings and caveats of the study: Naive subsets tended to show greater estimated richness than memory subsets.

The sequenced sample was naive CD4+ T cells sorted from blood. The subset denotes: CD45RA+ positively selected. The receptor's source is a man aged 25-45 years in good health. J is TRBJ1-2 and V is TRBV6-6, with 9 bases aligning to TRBD1. The CDR3 reads CASSRTGANYGYTF. The CDR3 bases are TGTGCCAGCAGTCGGACAGGGGCGAACTATGGCTACACCTTC.